The 19 T cell receptor beta chains in this list originate from one sample, sequenced in a study of human T cells and chemical hapten exposure. TCRdb reanalysed the RACE reads using MiXCR and keeps one entry per CDR3 protein. The sample shows roughly 200,000 distinct CDR3 sequences, about a fifth of them seen only once. Time point of the sample: patch test 1, 2 weeks after DPC sensitization. Treatment described: therapeutic diphenylcyclopropenone sensitization with weekly scalp DPC. The specimen was whole blood, collected in connection with sensitization to the hapten diphenylcyclopropenone (DPC). The receptors here all came from a woman between 45 and 60 years old with alopecia areata. Some clones in this sample may be carry-over from other donors' samples.

This clonotype was seen only a few times. This rearrangement joins TRBV6-6 to TRBJ2-5; 9 nucleotides match TRBD2. J gave up 4 bases and V 5 bases, and 14 bases lay outside the gene matches. The CDR3 is made up of 17 amino acids. CDR1 MNHNY and CDR2 SVGAGI come from the germline V gene (reference sequence). CDR3 loop: CASSPFEVAGERETQYF. The CDR3 bases are TGTGCCAGCAGTCCCTTCGAGGTAGCGGGAGAACGAGAGACCCAGTACTTC.

The CDR3 sequence is CASRRGLGSNQPQHF. The DNA for the CDR3 is TGTGCCAGCAGGAGGGGGCTGGGGAGCAATCAGCCCCAGCATTTT. V gene TRBV6-5 combines with J gene TRBJ1-5; TRBD1 matches 7 bases. Germline V gene lookup returns CDR1 MNHEY and CDR2 SVGAGI. The V gene end was trimmed by 6 bases and the J gene end by 1 base; junction bases not matched to a gene: 6. This CDR3 spans 15 amino acids.

This clonotype appeared a few times. The chain combines TRBV7-9 with TRBJ2-7; tentatively, D is TRBD1 or TRBD2 (5 bases each). V was shortened by 4 bases and J by 5 bases, with 18 bases between the two germline ends. The CDR3 runs to 15 residues. Germline lookup yields CDR1 SEHNR and CDR2 FQNEAQ (reference sequence). CDR3 sequence (DNA): TGTGCCAGCAGCTCACCGGGACGGGCCCAGGACGAGCAGTACTTC. It yields the protein CASSSPGRAQDEQYF.

Turning to this clonotype: One junction end does not reproduce the germline sequence, and a read error may be involved. The chain combines TRBV5-1 with TRBJ2-5; D is possibly TRBD2 (6 bases). Looked up from germline, CDR1 is SGHRS and CDR2 is YFSETQ. The CDR3 length is 15 residues. CDR3 amino acids: CASSLHRAGKETQYF. In nucleotides, the CDR3 is TGTGCCAGCAGCTTGCATCGAGCGGGTAAAGAGACCCAGTACTTC.

There are a few counts of this clonotype. V usage is TRBV2 and J usage is TRBJ2-1; possible D gene TRBD1, 6 bases. Germline V gene lookup returns CDR1 SNHLY and CDR2 FYNNEI. V lost 1 base to trimming and J lost 2 bases, with 18 bases between them. The CDR3 totals 18 residues. This CDR3 reads CASSEGVGATKTYNEQFF. The CDR3 DNA is TGTGCCAGCAGTGAAGGAGTGGGGGCAACTAAAACCTACAATGAGCAGTTCTTC.

This chain joins TRBV2 and TRBJ2-2; a possible D gene is TRBD1 (6 bases). The germline gives CDR1 SNHLY, CDR2 FYNNEI. V was cut by 5 bases and J by 7 bases, with 11 bases left in between. The CDR3 is 13 amino acids. Written as DNA, the CDR3 is TGTGCCAGCAGTTACTCAGGGGTCGGGGAGCTGTTTTTT. Translation: CASSYSGVGELFF. The whole variable domain, remainder taken from reference TRBV2 and TRBJ2-2, is EPEVTQTPSHQVTQMGQEVILRCVPISNHLYFYWYRQILGQKVEFLVSFYNNEISEKSEIFDDQFSVERPDGSNFTLKIRSTKLEDSAMYFCASSYSGVGELFFGEGSRLTVL.

The chain couples TRBV18 to TRBJ2-5; D is undetermined. This CDR3 contains 13 residues. The V end was cut by 0 bases, the J end by 2 bases, with 4 bases between. In germline, CDR1 is KGHSH, CDR2 LQKENI. CDR3: CASSPPEQETQYF. CDR3 DNA sequence: TGTGCCAGCTCACCACCTGAGCAAGAGACCCAGTACTTC.

This clonotype was recorded once. The chain carries TRBV11-3 and TRBJ2-1; a weak D match, TRBD2 (6 bases). V was cut by 1 base and J by 6 bases, with 19 bases left in between. Per germline, CDR1 SGHNT and CDR2 YENEEA. The CDR3 runs to 17 residues. This CDR3 reads CASSLAVGGTARNEQFF. CDR3 bases: TGTGCCAGCAGCTTAGCGGTTGGGGGGACCGCTCGCAATGAGCAGTTCTTC.

The sample holds a few counts of this clonotype. DNA for the CDR3: TGCAGCGTTGAAGGTTCCAGACTAGCGGGTAGTGCGTATGAGCAGTTCTTC. Amino acids: CSVEGSRLAGSAYEQFF. This sequence joins TRBV29-1 and TRBJ2-1; 10 nucleotides match TRBD2. The CDR3 runs 17 residues. CDR1 is SQVTM, CDR2 ANQGSEA, per germline. Losses at the gene ends were 1 base for V and 8 bases for J; bases not matched to a gene: 14.

This clonotype was counted a few times. The chain links TRBV5-4 to TRBJ2-1; no definite D call. This CDR3 contains 12 residues. CDR1 SGHNT and CDR2 YYREEE come from the germline V gene (reference sequence). Trimming stripped 1 base from V and 5 bases from J, with 4 bases between. The CDR3 region has the DNA TGTGCCAGCAGCTTGAAGCACAATGAGCAGTTCTTC. Encoded protein: CASSLKHNEQFF.

This clonotype has only a few counts. The chain uses TRBV14 and TRBJ2-3, with D possibly called TRBD1 or TRBD2 (5 bases each). Per germline, CDR1 SGHDN and CDR2 FVKESK. Trimming took off 4 bases at V and 5 bases at J, with 13 bases between the two ends. The length of the CDR3 is 14 residues. In DNA, the CDR3 is TGTGCCAGCAGCCCACGGGGCTTGGAAGATACGCAGTATTTT. Translating it yields CASSPRGLEDTQYF.

The gene calls are TRBV28 and TRBJ2-5; 11 bases are shared with TRBD2. The trim removed 2 bases at V and 6 bases at J, leaving 8 bases unmatched. Germline V CDR1 and CDR2: MDHEN, SYDVKM. The CDR3 covers 16 residues. CDR3 sequence: CASSLPIAGGWKTQYF. The CDR3 DNA sequence: TGTGCCAGCAGTTTACCCATAGCGGGAGGGTGGAAGACCCAGTACTTC. The entire variable domain, with the rest obtained from reference TRBV28 and TRBJ2-5, is as follows: DVKVTQSSRYLVKRTGEKVFLECVQDMDHENMFWYRQDPGLGLRLIYFSYDVKMKEKGDIPEGYSVSREKKERFSLILESASTNQTSMYLCASSLPIAGGWKTQYFGPGTRLLVL.

This clonotype was counted a few times. V and J are TRBV2 and TRBJ2-5; D is possibly TRBD1 (5 bases). Germline CDR1 and CDR2: SNHLY and FYNNEI. Trimming cost V 3 bases and J 0 bases, with 8 bases left between them. The CDR3 extends over 14 amino acids. The CDR3 spells CASSETANQETQYF. In DNA form, the CDR3 reads TGTGCCAGCAGTGAGACAGCGAACCAAGAGACCCAGTACTTC.

This clonotype came up many times. The chain links TRBV20-1 to TRBJ1-1; 8 bases agree with TRBD1. The junction had 8 bases not matched to a gene; V was cut back by 0 bases and J by 5 bases. This CDR3 is built from 15 residues. Germline CDR1 DFQATT, CDR2 SNEGSKA (reference sequence). The CDR3 DNA is TGCAGTGCTAGAGAGGTAGGACAGGGATCTACTGAAGCTTTCTTT. Amino acid sequence: CSAREVGQGSTEAFF.

This clonotype was observed a few times. CDR3 coding DNA: TGCAGTGCTAATCTCCCGGGACTAGCGGGAGCCACCTACAATGAGCAGTTCTTC. Translating gives CSANLPGLAGATYNEQFF. The chain has TRBV20-1 and TRBJ2-1; TRBD2 matches 14 bases. CDR3 length: 18 residues. The germline V gene encodes CDR1 DFQATT and CDR2 SNEGSKA (reference sequence). V lost 4 bases and J lost 2; bases outside the gene matches: 10.

There are a few counts of this clonotype. The V and J genes are TRBV29-1 and TRBJ2-3; D is unresolved. Germline values: CDR1 SQVTM, CDR2 ANQGSEA. The V and J ends lost 6 bases and 0 bases respectively, with 16 bases between them. There are 15 residues in the CDR3. The CDR3 loop reads CSVPPGGTSTDTQYF. DNA for the CDR3: TGCAGCGTCCCTCCCGGCGGTACTAGCACAGATACGCAGTATTTT.

The gene calls are TRBV2 and TRBJ1-1; tentatively, D is TRBD1 (6 bases). The V gene's germline CDR1 is SNHLY and CDR2 FYNNEI. CDR3 length: 13 amino acids. Between the trimmed V and J ends, which lost 6 bases and 1 base, there was a span of 9 bases. CDR3 amino acids: CASRLQGNTEAFF. The CDR3 DNA reads as TGTGCCAGCAGGCTACAGGGGAACACTGAAGCTTTCTTT.

This chain uses TRBV24-1 with TRBJ2-5; no definite D call. Trimming took off 3 bases at V and 3 bases at J, with 13 bases between the two ends. CDR3 length: 15 residues. Per the germline V gene, CDR1 is KGHDR and CDR2 is SFDVKD. DNA of the CDR3: TGTGCCACCAGTGATCTCTGGCGGACGGAAGAGACCCAGTACTTC. Protein product: CATSDLWRTEETQYF.

This clonotype was detected only a few times. The chain combines TRBV10-1 with TRBJ2-1; D possibly corresponds to TRBD2 (5 bases). The CDR3 loop spans 14 amino acids. V was trimmed by 0 bases and J by 7 bases, leaving 10 bases between them. Germline V CDR1 and CDR2: WNHNN, SYGVQD (reference sequence). The CDR3 nucleotides read TGCGCCAGCAGTGAGTCGAAGACTACAAATGAGCAGTTCTTC. Its protein is CASSESKTTNEQFF.